Included here is one T cell receptor beta chain sequence, with context. Its antigen is still unknown. This entry comes from a study of cytomegalovirus exposure and HLA in healthy donors. Broader study findings: There were several of the most significant clusters that appeared linked to common viral pathogens in a later analysis. The authors enumerated over 150 TCR beta chains as linked to cytomegalovirus. In vitro work confirmed that a few CMV-associated chains recognize CMV antigens.

Donors were ostensibly healthy at sampling, although undocumented immune exposures were probable. This PCR relied on a set of 60 Vbeta primers and 13 Jbeta primers. The data were produced by immunoSEQ multiplex PCR, yet TCRdb's version contains in-frame clones alone and is incomplete. Here the sample table reports about 65,000 clones. The CDR3 totals 15 residues. Trimming pared 4 bases from V and 3 bases from J, leaving 14 bases between. The germline V gene encodes CDR1 SGHDN and CDR2 FVKESK. The TCR was taken from a boy younger than 18 in good health and CMV-seronegative. The chain recombines TRBV14 with TRBJ2-3, with D perhaps matching TRBD1 (6 bases). Material: PBMCs. CDR3 residues: CASSPTGIYTDTQYF. The CDR3, as DNA: TGTGCCAGCAGCCCCACAGGGATTTATACAGATACGCAGTATTTT.